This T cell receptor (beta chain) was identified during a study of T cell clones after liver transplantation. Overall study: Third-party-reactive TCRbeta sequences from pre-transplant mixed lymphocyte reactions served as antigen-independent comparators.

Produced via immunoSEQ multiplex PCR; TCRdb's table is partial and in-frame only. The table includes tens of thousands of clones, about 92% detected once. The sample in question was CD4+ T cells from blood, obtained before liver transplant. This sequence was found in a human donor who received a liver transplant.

The CDR3, as DNA: TGTGCCAGCAGTTTTGGGACTCCTAATGAAAAACTGTTTTTT. Translating it yields CASSFGTPNEKLFF. V gene TRBV28 combines with J gene TRBJ1-4, with TRBD1 as a possible D gene (5 bases). V was pared by 3 bases and J by 3 bases, with 8 bases between. Germline V gene sequence: CDR1 MDHEN, CDR2 SYDVKM. The CDR3 covers 14 residues.